The 24 T cell receptor beta chains listed next were all sequenced from one sample in a study of CD8+ T cells in alopecia areata. Sequencing used cDNA as its template, made by extracting RNA and reverse transcribing it. Here immunoSEQ multiplex PCR was the method, and the copy in TCRdb shows in-frame clones only, minus some. The record shows around 110,000 clones for this sample, with no singletons present. The source material was lesional skin. Every receptor here comes from a C3H/HeJ mouse with alopecia areata. The strain bears MHC haplotype H2-k.

Of note for this clone: Gene names and germline match the mouse. The read is 4 residues too short to cover the CDR3 end, so that end is filled in from the germline J gene. The V gene is TRBV12-2, the J gene TRBJ2-5; the D gene is possibly TRBD1 (5 bases). Trimming pared 0 bases from V and 2 bases from J, leaving 14 bases between. This CDR3 has 16 amino acids. Germline CDR1 reads SGHLS; CDR2 reads HYDKME. The CDR3 bases that were read are TGTGCCAGCTCTCTCGAGAGGGGTGCGGGCCAAGAC. Translating it yields CASSLERGAGQD. The full CDR3 is CASSLERGAGQDTQYF.

The table lists this clone with many counts. All gene names here are mouse names. The read ends 4 residues shy of where the CDR3 ends; the end is completed using the germline J gene. The chain carries TRBV13-3 and TRBJ2-1; TRBD1 matches 9 bases. CDR3 length equals 16 residues. Trimming took 0 bases from V and 1 from J; bases not matched to a gene: 2. Looked up from germline, CDR1 is NNHDY and CDR2 is SYVADS. Here the CDR3 reads CASSDGQGVNYAEQFF. Incomplete CDR3 DNA: TGTGCCAGCAGTGATGGACAGGGGGTGAACTATGCT.

Of note for this clone: The gene names here belong to mouse. The CDR3 end lies 4 residues beyond the end of the read and is filled in from the germline J gene. The chain employs TRBV19 and TRBJ1-4, with D maybe TRBD1 (6 bases). The CDR3 sequence is 14 residues long. From germline, CDR1 is FNHDT and CDR2 SITEND (reference sequence). The ends were cut back, 8 bases at V and 0 bases at J, with 11 bases in the middle. The CDR3 region is CARGQTISNERLFF. CDR3 DNA (partial): TGTGCCAGGGGACAAACAATTTCCAACGAA.

A word on this clone: The listed genes are named as in mouse. The CDR3 goes on 4 residues after the read ends, and that part is filled in from the germline J gene. The rearrangement joins TRBV19 to TRBJ2-3, with D possibly being TRBD1 (6 bases). Germline CDR1 is FNHDT and CDR2 is SITEND (reference sequence). Deletions cut 3 bases from V and 0 bases from J, with 14 bases between. The CDR3 consists of 16 residues. The CDR3 here is CASSSPGAYSAETLYF. The CDR3 DNA, read in part, is TGTGCCAGCAGTAGTCCAGGGGCCTATAGTGCAGAA.

In regard to this clone: Gene names are the mouse ones. With the read ending 4 residues before the CDR3 end, the germline J gene is used to fill in that end. This sequence joins TRBV13-3 and TRBJ2-5; 8 positions agree with TRBD1. CDR1 and CDR2 (germline): NNHDY, SYVADS. This CDR3 contains 13 residues. The sequenced CDR3 bases are TGTGCCAGCAGCCTGACAGGGGAGGAC. Translation gives CASSLTGED. From start to end, the CDR3 is CASSLTGEDTQYF.

About this clone: The germline and genes are mouse ones. The read finishes 4 residues shy of the CDR3 end, and the germline J gene is used to complete it. The chain is built from TRBV13-2 and TRBJ2-7, with D hard to call. The CDR3 is 13 amino acids. Germline V gives CDR1 NNHNN, CDR2 SYGAGS (reference sequence). CDR3 DNA, as far as it was read: TGTGCCAGCGGTGATGCAGACTTTTAT. Its translation: CASGDADFY. From start to end, the CDR3 is CASGDADFYEQYF.

On this clone: Gene names and germline refer to mouse. Read sequence stops 4 residues before the CDR3 end, and the germline J gene provides the missing end. The chain uses TRBV1 and TRBJ2-1, with a tentative D call TRBD2 (6 bases). From germline, CDR1 is NSQYPW and CDR2 LRSPGD (reference sequence). The CDR3 loop spans 12 amino acids. CDR3 bases read: TGCACCTGCAGTGTGACTGGCTCT. Protein sequence: CTCSVTGS. The complete CDR3 protein is CTCSVTGSEQFF.

With respect to this clone: Any gene name here is a mouse gene name. The read ends 4 residues before the CDR3 terminus; that terminus is restored from the germline J gene. This sequence joins TRBV1 and TRBJ2-1; the D gene is possibly TRBD2 (5 bases). Trimming left V 0 bases short and J 4 bases short, with 7 bases between. CDR3 length equals 14 residues. The germline CDR1 and CDR2 sequences are NSQYPW and LRSPGD (reference sequence). CDR3 sequence reads: CTCSAETGYAEQFF. CDR3 DNA, as far as it was read: TGCACCTGCAGTGCAGAAACTGGATATGCT.

This clone has more than one count but fewer than ten. The gene names here belong to mouse. With the read ending 4 residues before the CDR3 end, the germline J gene is used to fill in that end. The chain employs TRBV1 and TRBJ1-4; D is perhaps TRBD1 (6 bases). The CDR3 spans 14 residues. Germline-derived CDR1 and CDR2 are NSQYPW and LRSPGD (reference sequence). Trimming left V 4 bases short and J 6 bases short, with 12 bases between. The DNA read from the CDR3 is TGCACCTGCAGTGGGGGACAAAATGACGAA. Translation gives CTCSGGQNDE. The full CDR3 reads CTCSGGQNDERLFF.

About this clone: The genes are named according to mouse. Other DNA sequences in this sample translate to the same CDR3. The CDR3 bases that were read are TGTGCCAGCAGTGATGCAAGGGACAGGGGAGACCAAGAC. It specifies CASSDARDRGDQD. The whole CDR3 region reads CASSDARDRGDQDTQYF. The genes are TRBV13-3 and TRBJ2-5, with 10 nucleotides matching TRBD1. The read is 4 residues too short to cover the CDR3 end, so that end is filled in from the germline J gene. CDR3 length equals 17 residues. CDR1 NNHDY and CDR2 SYVADS come from the germline V gene. Losses at the gene ends were 0 bases for V and 1 base for J; bases not matched to a gene: 5.

This clone was picked up a small number of times. The germline and genes are mouse ones. The missing CDR3 end, 4 residues past where the read stops, is filled in from the germline J gene. V is TRBV13-3 and J is TRBJ2-4, with TRBD2 matching 11 bases. The CDR3 is 17 amino acids. The V segment lost 3 bases and the J segment 0 bases; nucleotides outside the gene matches: 6. Germline V gene lookup returns CDR1 NNHDY and CDR2 SYVADS. The CDR3 bases that were read are TGTGCCAGCAGTGGGACTGGGGGGCCAGCTAGTCAAAAC. Protein: CASSGTGGPASQN. The full-length CDR3 reads as CASSGTGGPASQNTLYF.

This clone was seen only a few times. Mouse gene names apply. Read sequence stops 4 residues before the CDR3 end, and the germline J gene provides the missing end. This sequence joins TRBV1 and TRBJ1-4; 10 positions agree with TRBD1. V trimming: 0 bases; J trimming: 6 bases; junction bases outside the gene matches: 7. This CDR3 contains 17 residues. CDR1 and CDR2 from the germline V gene are NSQYPW and LRSPGD (reference sequence). CDR3 protein: CTCSADRWDRGDERLFF. The CDR3 bases that were read are TGCACCTGCAGTGCAGATCGATGGGACAGGGGCGACGAA.

This clone came up a few times. Genes and germline come from the mouse. The read falls 4 residues short of the CDR3 end, and the missing part is taken from the germline J gene. This chain uses TRBV13-3 with TRBJ2-1; TRBD1 matches at 7 bases. CDR1 and CDR2 (germline): NNHDY, SYVADS. V lost 5 bases, J lost 3 bases, and 8 bases stayed unmatched. The CDR3 is 15 residues long. CDR3 DNA (partial): TGTGCCAGCAGCCTCCGGGACAGAATCTATGCT. Translating gives CASSLRDRIYA. The whole CDR3 reads CASSLRDRIYAEQFF.

This clone showed up just a few times. TCRdb's protein and the translated DNA diverge at residue 13; the protein reported here is the translation of the DNA. These gene names are mouse names. The read ends 3 residues early relative to the CDR3; the germline J gene fills the gap. The genes are TRBV1 and TRBJ1-6; 8 bases agree with TRBD1. TRBJ1-6 is assigned to the ORF class and has an uncertain function. Germline-derived CDR1 and CDR2 are NSQYPW and LRSPGD (reference sequence). The junction had 7 bases not matched to a gene; V was cut back by 3 bases and J by 6 bases. The CDR3 totals 16 residues. This CDR3 is CTCSAAGGASNSPLYF. CDR3 bases read: TGCACCTGCAGTGCCGCAGGGGGCGCGAGTAATTCGCCC.

This clone was seen more than once but under ten times. Mouse gene names apply. The read falls 4 residues short of the CDR3 end, and the missing part is taken from the germline J gene. The chain joins TRBV13-1 to TRBJ2-3; D is unclear. V lost 0 bases and J 0 bases, leaving 11 bases between the germline ends. The CDR3 is made up of 16 amino acids. In germline, CDR1 is NSHNY, CDR2 SYGAGN. Here the CDR3 reads CASSDEGPISAETLYF. The DNA read from the CDR3 is TGTGCCAGCAGTGATGAGGGTCCAATTAGTGCAGAA.

This clone was observed at least ten times. Germline and genes here are mouse. Read coverage stops 4 residues before the CDR3 terminus; the germline J gene supplies the remainder. The chain couples TRBV13-3 to TRBJ2-7; TRBD2 matches at 10 bases. Germline CDR1 and CDR2: NNHDY and SYVADS. The CDR3 is 15 amino acids. The trim removed 0 bases at V and 1 base at J, leaving 1 base unmatched. Partial CDR3 DNA: TGTGCCAGCAGTGATGGGGACTGGGGATCCTAT. Amino acids: CASSDGDWGSY. The full CDR3 protein is CASSDGDWGSYEQYF.

About this clone itself: Here the gene names and germline are mouse. The CDR3 end falls 4 residues outside the read, so it is completed with the germline J gene. This chain uses TRBV13-3 with TRBJ2-5; D perhaps matches TRBD2 (5 bases). Germline lookup yields CDR1 NNHDY and CDR2 SYVADS. The CDR3 runs to 16 residues. Between the trimmed V and J ends, which lost 1 base and 0 bases, there was a span of 12 bases. Partial CDR3 DNA: TGTGCCAGCAGTGATCCGGGGAGGACTAACCAAGAC. Residues: CASSDPGRTNQD. The entire CDR3 is CASSDPGRTNQDTQYF. Full variable domain (rest looked up from reference TRBV13-3 and TRBJ2-5): EAAVTQSPRSKVAVTGGKVTLSCHQTNNHDYMYWYRQDTGHGLRLIHYSYVADSTEKGDIPDGYKASRPSQENFSLILELASLSQTAVYFCASSDPGRTNQDTQYFGPGTRLLVL.

About this clone: Gene names follow the mouse nomenclature. The read ends 4 residues shy of where the CDR3 ends; the end is completed using the germline J gene. The chain carries TRBV13-1 and TRBJ2-5; D ambiguous. Germline CDR1 is NSHNY and CDR2 is SYGAGN. CDR3 length: 12 residues. CDR3 bases read: TGTGCCAGCAGTGATTGGTTAGAC. Translation gives CASSDWLD. The whole CDR3 sequence reads CASSDWLDTQYF.

A note on this clone: The gene names given are mouse names. The read falls 4 residues short of the CDR3 end, and the missing part is taken from the germline J gene. The chain carries TRBV19 and TRBJ1-4; TRBD1 might be the D (5 bases). Trimming took 2 bases from V and 3 from J, leaving 11 bases between them. Germline-derived CDR1 and CDR2 are FNHDT and SITEND (reference sequence). CDR3 length: 15 amino acids. The CDR3 region is CASSISRDANERLFF. CDR3 DNA (partial): TGTGCCAGCAGTATCTCCAGGGATGCCAACGAA.

Only a few counts were recorded for this clone. Genes here carry mouse names. Read coverage stops 4 residues before the CDR3 terminus; the germline J gene supplies the remainder. V is TRBV1 and J is TRBJ1-2; 7 positions agree with TRBD1. V was clipped by 4 bases and J by 0 bases; unmatched bases: 8. The CDR3 length is 16 residues. Per germline, CDR1 NSQYPW and CDR2 LRSPGD (reference sequence). The CDR3 protein is CTCSETDRAANSDYTF. The sequenced part of the CDR3 DNA is TGCACCTGCAGTGAAACCGACAGGGCTGCAAACTCC.

As regards this clone: Gene and germline names: mouse. The read finishes 4 residues shy of the CDR3 end, and the germline J gene is used to complete it. The chain carries TRBV1 and TRBJ2-7, with TRBD2 matching 7 bases. The germline gives CDR1 NSQYPW, CDR2 LRSPGD (reference sequence). Trimming at V came to 0 bases and at J to 3 bases, leaving 5 bases not matched to a gene. This CDR3 has 15 residues. The CDR3 bases that were read are TGCACCTGCAGTGCAGATATCTCTGGGGGCTAT. Translation gives CTCSADISGGY. The entire CDR3 reads CTCSADISGGYEQYF. The variable domain in full, completed from reference TRBV1 and TRBJ2-7, reads VTLLEQNPRWRLVPRGQAVNLRCILKNSQYPWMSWYQQDLQKQLQWLFTLRSPGDKEVKSLPGADYLATRVTDTELRLQVANMSQGRTLYCTCSADISGGYEQYFGPGTRLTVL.

This clone occurred a few times. The DNA translation disagrees with the TCRdb protein at residue 10, so the protein in this description comes from the DNA. Gene names are mouse gene names. The sequenced fragment ends 3 residues before the CDR3 boundary, so the rest is inferred from the germline J gene. The chain combines TRBV13-2 with TRBJ1-3, with a weak D call TRBD1 (6 bases). Trimming took off 10 bases at V and 0 bases at J, with 11 bases between the two ends. CDR1 and CDR2 (germline): NNHNN, SYGAGS (reference sequence). This CDR3 spans 13 amino acids. The CDR3 bases that were read are TGTGCCGGGCGGACAGTTTCTGGAAATACG. Amino acid sequence: CAGRTVSGNT. The CDR3 in full is CAGRTVSGNTLYF.

This clone was counted between two and nine times. Mouse germline and gene names are used. The read gets to within 4 residues of the CDR3 end, and the germline J gene fills in the rest. The rearrangement joins TRBV16 to TRBJ2-3; 9 positions match TRBD1. With V trimmed by 1 base and J by 3 bases, 5 bases remained unmatched. CDR3 length: 16 residues. Germline lookup yields CDR1 SGHSA and CDR2 FRNQAP. The CDR3 reads CASSLGPGTGAETLYF. The CDR3 bases that were read are TGTGCAAGCAGCTTAGGGCCAGGGACAGGGGCAGAA.

In its sample, this clone was seen a few times. Any gene name here is a mouse gene name. The CDR3 end is not reached by the read, which stops 4 residues before it; the germline J gene fills it in. The chain joins TRBV13-1 to TRBJ2-1; 12 bases are a match to TRBD2. The CDR3 covers 16 residues. Germline V CDR1 and CDR2: NSHNY, SYGAGN. J was trimmed by 3 bases and V by 2 bases; bases with no gene match: 3. The CDR3 DNA, read in part, is TGTGCCAGCAGTGAGACTGGGGGGGCGGGCTATGCT. Translated: CASSETGGAGYA. Given in full, the CDR3 is CASSETGGAGYAEQFF.